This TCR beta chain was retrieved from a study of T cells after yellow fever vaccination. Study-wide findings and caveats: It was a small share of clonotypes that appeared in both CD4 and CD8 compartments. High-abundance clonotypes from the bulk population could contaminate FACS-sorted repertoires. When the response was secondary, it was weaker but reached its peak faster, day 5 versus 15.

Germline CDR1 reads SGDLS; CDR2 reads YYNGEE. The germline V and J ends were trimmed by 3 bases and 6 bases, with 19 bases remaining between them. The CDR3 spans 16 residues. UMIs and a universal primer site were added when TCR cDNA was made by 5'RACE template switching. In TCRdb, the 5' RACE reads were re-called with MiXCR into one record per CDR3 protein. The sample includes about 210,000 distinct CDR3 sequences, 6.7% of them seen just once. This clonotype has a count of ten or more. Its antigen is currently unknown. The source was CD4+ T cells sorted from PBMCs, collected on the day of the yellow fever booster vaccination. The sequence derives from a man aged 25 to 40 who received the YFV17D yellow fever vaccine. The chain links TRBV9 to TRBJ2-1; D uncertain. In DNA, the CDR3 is TGTGCCAGCAGCGGTGGAGCGATGGGCAAGGTCAATGAGCAGTTCTTC. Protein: CASSGGAMGKVNEQFF.